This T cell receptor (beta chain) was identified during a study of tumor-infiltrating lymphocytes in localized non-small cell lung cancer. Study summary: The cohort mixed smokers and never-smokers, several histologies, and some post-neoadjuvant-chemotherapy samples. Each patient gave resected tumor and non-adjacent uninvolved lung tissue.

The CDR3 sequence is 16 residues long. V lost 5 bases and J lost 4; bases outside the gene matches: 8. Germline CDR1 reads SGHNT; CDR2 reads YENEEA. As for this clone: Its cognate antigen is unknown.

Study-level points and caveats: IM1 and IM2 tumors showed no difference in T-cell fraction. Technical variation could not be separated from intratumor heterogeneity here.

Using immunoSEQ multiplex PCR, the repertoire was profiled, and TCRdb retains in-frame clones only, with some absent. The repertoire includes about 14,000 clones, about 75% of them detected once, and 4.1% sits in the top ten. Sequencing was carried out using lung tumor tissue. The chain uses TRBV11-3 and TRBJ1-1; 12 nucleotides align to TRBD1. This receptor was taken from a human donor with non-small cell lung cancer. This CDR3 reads CASSGTGGPWGTEAFF. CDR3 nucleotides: TGTGCCAGCAGCGGGACAGGGGGCCCTTGGGGCACTGAAGCTTTCTTT. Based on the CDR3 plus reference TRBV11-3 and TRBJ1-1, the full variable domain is EAGVVQSPRYKIIEKKQPVAFWCNPISGHNTLYWYLQNLGQGPELLIRYENEEAVDDSQLPKDRFSAERLKGVDSTLKIQPAELGDSAVYLCASSGTGGPWGTEAFFGQGTRLTVV.